Presented here are 27 T cell receptor beta chains from one specimen sequenced in a study of blood T cell repertoires in COVID-19. The data were produced by immunoSEQ multiplex PCR, yet TCRdb's version contains in-frame clones alone and is incomplete. There are approximately 250,000 clones in the sample; about 88% occur only once, and approximately 4.5% lies in the top ten. The source material was PBMCs or T cells enriched from blood (not recorded which). All receptors come from a man aged 25 to 45 with acute COVID-19.

The rearrangement joins TRBV6-5 to TRBJ1-2; D might be TRBD1 (5 bases). CDR3 length: 15 amino acids. Trimming took 2 bases from V and 5 from J, leaving 15 bases between them. Germline V CDR1 and CDR2: MNHEY, SVGAGI. The CDR3 reads CASSYTRQTKYGYTF. Written as DNA, the CDR3 is TGTGCCAGCAGTTACACGAGACAGACGAAGTATGGCTACACCTTC.

V usage is TRBV29-1 and J usage is TRBJ1-2; the D gene is possibly TRBD1 (5 bases). V was shortened by 6 bases and J by 4 bases, with 9 bases between the two germline ends. Germline assignment: CDR1 SQVTM and CDR2 ANQGSEA. This CDR3 spans 11 amino acids. CDR3 protein: CSVDTGYGYTF. CDR3 bases: TGCAGCGTCGATACAGGCTATGGCTACACCTTC.

Comment on this clone: One base away lies a much larger clone, so this may be a sequencing read error. In nucleotides, the CDR3 is TGTGCCAGCAGTCAACAGGGGGCTGGGGCCAACGTCCTGACTTTC. Its protein product is CASSQQGAGANVLTF. The chain recombines TRBV6-5 with TRBJ2-6, with 8 positions matching TRBD1. The CDR3 contains 15 residues. The V gene end was trimmed by 5 bases and the J gene end by 2 bases; junction bases not matched to a gene: 2. Per germline, CDR1 MNHEY and CDR2 SVGAGI.

This chain uses TRBV19 with TRBJ2-2; D may be TRBD1 (5 bases). CDR3 length: 15 residues. Trimming removed 3 bases at V and 5 bases at J, with 13 bases between. Germline V CDR1 and CDR2: LNHDA, SQIVND (reference sequence). CDR3 residues: CASSIGHGRTGELFF. CDR3 DNA sequence: TGTGCCAGTAGTATCGGACACGGGCGGACCGGGGAGCTGTTTTTT.

In nucleotides, the CDR3 is TGTGCCAGCAAAGCGGGGGGGCAGTACAATGAGCAGTTCTTC. Translation gives CASKAGGQYNEQFF. V usage is TRBV28 and J usage is TRBJ2-1, with 10 positions matching TRBD2. CDR3 length: 14 amino acids. The junction had 4 bases not matched to a gene; V was cut back by 7 bases and J by 4 bases. Looked up from germline, CDR1 is MDHEN and CDR2 is SYDVKM.

This chain joins TRBV5-4 and TRBJ1-3; TRBD1 matches 7 bases. V lost 2 bases, J lost 2 bases, and 7 bases stayed unmatched. Germline CDR1 SGHNT, CDR2 YYREEE (reference sequence). The CDR3 totals 16 residues. CDR3 bases: TGTGCCAGCAGCTTCGACAACAGGGGACCTGGAAACACCATATATTTT. Translating gives CASSFDNRGPGNTIYF.

The chain recombines TRBV6-4 with TRBJ2-3, with 13 bases aligning to TRBD2. The V and J ends lost 4 bases and 5 bases, in that order; junction bases with no gene match: 9. From germline, CDR1 is MRHNA and CDR2 SNTAGT. This CDR3 is 17 amino acids long. The CDR3 nucleotides are TGTGCCAGCAGTGGGCTTTCCAGACTAGCGGGGGGAGATACGCAGTATTTT. Encoded protein: CASSGLSRLAGGDTQYF.

This chain joins TRBV7-9 and TRBJ1-3; D uncertain. Germline V lookup: CDR1 SEHNR, CDR2 FQNEAQ (reference sequence). Trimming shortened V by 5 bases and J by 0 bases, and 17 bases separated the two germline ends. The CDR3 sequence is 17 residues long. The CDR3, as DNA: TGTGCCAGCAGCCCCCTGCGACGAGGGCTCTCTGGAAACACCATATATTTT. Translating gives CASSPLRRGLSGNTIYF.

The rearrangement uses TRBV3-1 (or the pseudogene TRBV3-2) and TRBJ1-2, with TRBD1 as a possible D gene (5 bases). Germline CDR1 and CDR2: LGHDT and YNNKEL (reference sequence). This CDR3 spans 16 amino acids. Trimming removed 1 base at V and 4 bases at J, with 16 bases between. The CDR3 sequence: CASSQASWQGAYGYTF. In nucleotides, the CDR3 is TGTGCCAGCAGCCAAGCGTCTTGGCAGGGCGCCTATGGCTACACCTTC.

The chain recombines TRBV4-3 with TRBJ1-3; 8 nucleotides agree with TRBD1. The CDR3 runs 14 residues. Germline V gives CDR1 LGHNA, CDR2 YSLEER. V was clipped by 1 base and J by 4 bases; unmatched bases: 0. CDR3 amino acids: CASSQGTGGNTIYF. The CDR3 nucleotides are TGCGCCAGCAGCCAAGGGACAGGGGGAAACACCATATATTTT.

The J gene is TRBJ2-1, the V gene TRBV30, with TRBD2 matching over 7 bases. Germline V gene sequence: CDR1 GTSNPN, CDR2 SVGIG (reference sequence). The CDR3 covers 14 residues. Trimming at V came to 2 bases and at J to 3 bases, leaving 4 bases not matched to a gene. CDR3 residues: CAWSWERGYNEQFF. The CDR3 coding sequence is TGTGCCTGGAGTTGGGAGCGGGGCTACAATGAGCAGTTCTTC. Full variable domain (remainder filled in from reference TRBV30 and TRBJ2-1): SQTIHQWPATLVQPVGSPLSLECTVEGTSNPNLYWYRQAAGRGLQLLFYSVGIGQISSEVPQNLSASRPQDRQFILSSKKLLLSDSGFYLCAWSWERGYNEQFFGPGTRLTVL.

This clone was found a few times. The chain is built from TRBV2 and TRBJ2-7; D might be TRBD1 (5 bases). Germline V gene lookup returns CDR1 SNHLY and CDR2 FYNNEI. CDR3 length equals 13 residues. The V end was cut by 6 bases, the J end by 6 bases, with 15 bases between. CDR3 DNA sequence: TGTGCCAGCAGCTTGGGTTTAGGGGTCGAGCAGTACGTC. Amino acid sequence: CASSLGLGVEQYV.

The genes are TRBV14 and TRBJ2-5, with TRBD2 matching 7 bases. The CDR3 totals 14 residues. Germline CDR1 SGHDN, CDR2 FVKESK. V lost 2 bases, J lost 5 bases, and 5 bases stayed unmatched. CDR3 residues: CASSQPGTIETQYF. For the CDR3, the DNA is TGTGCCAGCAGCCAACCCGGGACTATTGAGACCCAGTACTTC.

The sample holds a few counts of this clone. This chain joins TRBV2 and TRBJ2-5; 7 nucleotides align to TRBD1. Germline V lookup: CDR1 SNHLY, CDR2 FYNNEI. This CDR3 is built from 13 residues. Trimming took 8 bases from V and 2 from J; bases not matched to a gene: 5. CDR3 DNA sequence: TGTGCCAGCTGCCGGGACAGACAAGAGACCCAGTACTTC. This codes for CASCRDRQETQYF.

This clone has a handful of counts. The chain links TRBV24-1 to TRBJ2-1; 11 bases fit TRBD2. V trimming: 7 bases; J trimming: 8 bases; junction bases outside the gene matches: 9. Germline values: CDR1 KGHDR, CDR2 SFDVKD. The CDR3 has 15 residues. The CDR3 bases are TGTGCCACCAGCCTAGCGGGGGGTCAGGTGGATGAGCAGTTCTTC. It specifies CATSLAGGQVDEQFF.

This clone turned up a few times. The chain links TRBV7-8 to TRBJ1-5; 8 bases map to TRBD1. The V gene end was trimmed by 5 bases and the J gene end by 3 bases; junction bases not matched to a gene: 9. The CDR3 contains 16 residues. CDR1 is SGHVS, CDR2 FQNEAQ, per germline. CDR3 DNA: TGTGCCAGCAGCCAGACGGACAGGGCGTTCAATCAGCCCCAGCATTTT. It encodes CASSQTDRAFNQPQHF.

Ten or more counts support this clone. This sequence joins TRBV27 and TRBJ2-7, with 12 nucleotides matching TRBD1. J gave up 4 bases and V 8 bases, and 6 bases lay outside the gene matches. The CDR3 loop spans 14 amino acids. Germline V lookup: CDR1 MNHEY, CDR2 SMNVEV (reference sequence). This CDR3 is CASAPGQGAYEQYV. CDR3 bases: TGTGCCAGCGCCCCGGGACAGGGGGCTTACGAGCAGTACGTC.

This chain links TRBV27 with TRBJ1-6; 9 bases map to TRBD1. The CDR3 runs 18 residues. J lost 3 bases, V lost 2 bases, and 8 bases had no gene match. Germline V gene sequence: CDR1 MNHEY, CDR2 SMNVEV (reference sequence). The CDR3 is CASSLRLPGQGYNSPLHF. DNA of the CDR3: TGTGCCAGCAGTTTAAGGCTACCGGGACAGGGCTATAATTCACCCCTCCACTTT.

The J gene is TRBJ1-4, the V gene TRBV24-1; perhaps TRBD1 as D (5 bases). CDR1 KGHDR and CDR2 SFDVKD come from the germline V gene. The ends were cut back, 5 bases at V and 6 bases at J, with 18 bases in the middle. The CDR3 extends over 16 amino acids. The CDR3 coding sequence is TGTGCCACCAGTGTCCTCAGGTCATGGGGCCATGAAAAACTGTTTTTT. Its protein is CATSVLRSWGHEKLFF.

This clone turned up a few times. The chain joins TRBV5-6 to TRBJ1-4, with a tentative D call TRBD1 (5 bases). CDR1 and CDR2 from the germline V gene are SGHDT and YYEEEE. The CDR3 extends over 15 amino acids. The V end was cut by 4 bases, the J end by 3 bases, with 13 bases between. The CDR3 sequence: CASSPTGPANEKLFF. For the CDR3, the DNA is TGTGCCAGCAGCCCTACAGGTCCGGCTAATGAAAAACTGTTTTTT.

This clone appeared a few times. One end of the junction varies from germline; a read error may be responsible. The V and J genes are TRBV7-3 and TRBJ2-1, with D possibly TRBD2 on 6 matching bases. The V gene's germline CDR1 is SGHTA and CDR2 FQGTGA. The CDR3 is made up of 12 amino acids. CDR3 residues: CASSIDGGGLLF. The DNA for the CDR3 is TGTGCCAGCAGCATCGACGGGGGAGGCCTGCTCTTC.

This clone was seen a single time. The rearrangement joins TRBV28 to TRBJ2-2, with D perhaps TRBD2 (6 bases). Germline V gives CDR1 MDHEN, CDR2 SYDVKM. The CDR3 covers 15 residues. Trimming cost V 6 bases and J 6 bases, with 17 bases left between them. The CDR3 is CASRLSGIQSGELFF. In DNA, the CDR3 is TGTGCCAGCAGGCTTAGCGGTATTCAGTCCGGGGAGCTGTTTTTT.

Comments on this clone: Germline is not matched at one junction end, which may reflect a read error. This chain links TRBV5-1 with TRBJ2-3; D call uncertain. CDR3 size: 12 residues. CDR1 is SGHRS, CDR2 YFSETQ, per germline. CDR3 region: CASSSNTDTQYF. CDR3 bases: TGTGCCAGCAGTTCAAACACAGATACGCAGTATTTT.

J is TRBJ2-1 and V is TRBV9; D might be TRBD2 (5 bases). Germline V lookup: CDR1 SGDLS, CDR2 YYNGEE. This CDR3 is built from 15 residues. Trimming took off 6 bases at V and 2 bases at J, with 15 bases between the two ends. Here the CDR3 reads CASNQRAEAYNEQFF. As DNA, the CDR3 is TGTGCCAGCAACCAGAGAGCGGAGGCCTACAATGAGCAGTTCTTC.

Only one count was recorded for this clone. The rearrangement joins TRBV30 to TRBJ2-3; tentative D call: TRBD1 (5 bases). CDR1 is GTSNPN and CDR2 is SVGIG in the germline V gene (reference sequence). This CDR3 contains 13 residues. V lost 1 base to trimming and J lost 5 bases, with 10 bases between them. The CDR3 spells CAWSGGWRDTQYF. The CDR3 DNA follows: TGTGCCTGGAGTGGGGGCTGGAGAGATACGCAGTATTTT.

CDR3 in DNA: TGTGCCAGCAGCTTACTTCCGGGACAGGGGCAAGAGACCCAGTACTTC. Its translation: CASSLLPGQGQETQYF. V is TRBV11-2 and J is TRBJ2-5; 10 nucleotides line up with TRBD1. V lost 2 bases to trimming and J lost 2 bases; unmatched junction nucleotides: 5. The CDR3 runs to 16 residues. CDR1 SGHAT and CDR2 FQNNGV come from the germline V gene. Based on the CDR3 plus reference TRBV11-2 and TRBJ2-5, the full variable domain is EAGVAQSPRYKIIEKRQSVAFWCNPISGHATLYWYQQILGQGPKLLIQFQNNGVVDDSQLPKDRFSAERLKGVDSTLKIQPAKLEDSAVYLCASSLLPGQGQETQYFGPGTRLLVL.

This clone was detected only once. J is TRBJ1-6 and V is TRBV2; D is possibly TRBD1 (5 bases). Deletions cut 6 bases from V and 9 bases from J, with 15 bases between. This CDR3 spans 14 amino acids. Germline V gives CDR1 SNHLY, CDR2 FYNNEI. The CDR3 DNA follows: TGTGCCAGCAGCGAGACAGCAATAGGTTCACCCCTCCACTTT. It yields the protein CASSETAIGSPLHF.